Listed here are 2 T cell receptor beta chains from one sample, sequenced in a study of CD8 T cells in Susac syndrome. Random hexamers were used to reverse transcribe about 0.45 to 1 ug of RNA. Via MiXCR, TCRdb re-called the immunoSEQ multiplex PCR reads, giving one row per CDR3 protein. Here the sample spans around 280,000 distinct CDR3 sequences, roughly 94% being singletons. Sequencing was carried out using CD4+ T cells from PBMCs. The receptors come from a human donor with multiple sclerosis.

The count of this clonotype is one. The chain has TRBV5-1 and TRBJ1-6; no clear D. The CDR3 spans 15 residues. Trimming pared 0 bases from V and 5 bases from J, leaving 9 bases between. Germline CDR1 reads SGHRS; CDR2 reads YFSETQ. The CDR3 bases are TGCGCCAGCAGCTTGGTTGTAACAAATAATTCACCCCTCCACTTT. As protein: CASSLVVTNNSPLHF.

The chain couples TRBV20-1 to TRBJ2-5; no definite D call. This CDR3 is built from 12 residues. The V gene lost 3 bases and the J gene lost 5 bases, with 10 bases spanning the gap. Germline CDR1 and CDR2: DFQATT and SNEGSKA (reference sequence). The CDR3 DNA reads TGCAGTGCTAGGGCTAGTTCTGAGACCCAGTACTTC. Protein: CSARASSETQYF.